The following is a T cell receptor (beta chain) sequence with its context. In TCRdb, the RACE reads were re-called with MiXCR into one record per CDR3 protein. Among about 68,000 distinct CDR3 sequences listed, around 9.9% were seen once. These data come from a study of human T cells and chemical hapten exposure. Overall study: DPC 0.01% went on the upper back by patch test, with reading at 6 days.

As for time point: pre-sensitization, week 0. The treatment denotes: therapeutic diphenylcyclopropenone sensitization with weekly scalp DPC. Trimming shortened V by 5 bases and J by 4 bases, and 15 bases separated the two germline ends. The CDR3 runs 14 residues. Material: whole blood, obtained in connection with sensitization to the hapten diphenylcyclopropenone (DPC). The source is a woman aged 50 to 60 with alopecia areata. Some clones in this sample may be carry-over from other donors' samples. V and J are TRBV12-3 or TRBV12-4 and TRBJ2-7; D may be TRBD1 or TRBD2 (5 bases each). The CDR3 DNA sequence: TGTGCCAGCAGTCCCCCGGGGCCGGGTTACGAGCAGTACTTC. Translated: CASSPPGPGYEQYF.